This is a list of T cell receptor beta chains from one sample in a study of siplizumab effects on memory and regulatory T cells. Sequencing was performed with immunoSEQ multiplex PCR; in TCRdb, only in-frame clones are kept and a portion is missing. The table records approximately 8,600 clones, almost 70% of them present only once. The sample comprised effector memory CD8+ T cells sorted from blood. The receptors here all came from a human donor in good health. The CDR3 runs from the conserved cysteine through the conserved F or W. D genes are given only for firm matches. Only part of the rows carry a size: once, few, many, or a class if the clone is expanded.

CDR3nt: TGTGCCAGCAGTGAAATAGTAGGCCAGGGGGAAGGCGAGCAGTACTTC
CDR3aa: CASSEIVGQGEGEQYF
j_gene: TRBJ2-7
len: 16
v_gene: TRBV6-1
d_gene: TRBD1
abundance: NA

CDR3nt: TGTGCCAGTAGTATAGAGGGACAGATGAACACTGAAGCTTTCTTT
CDR3aa: CASSIEGQMNTEAFF
j_gene: TRBJ1-1
len: 15
v_gene: TRBV19
d_gene: TRBD1
abundance: NA

CDR3nt: TGTGCCAGTAGTAACGGGAACACTGAAGCTTTCTTT
CDR3aa: CASSNGNTEAFF
j_gene: TRBJ1-1
len: 12
v_gene: TRBV19
d_gene: NA
abundance: NA

CDR3nt: TGTGCCAGCAGCTTAATGGCGGGGGGCGCGTGGGAGACCCAGTACTTC
CDR3aa: CASSLMAGGAWETQYF
j_gene: TRBJ2-5
len: 16
v_gene: TRBV7-7
d_gene: TRBD2
abundance: NA

CDR3nt: TGTGCCAGCAGCCCGACTAGCGGGAGGGCCGGTGAGCAGTTCTTC
CDR3aa: CASSPTSGRAGEQFF
j_gene: TRBJ2-1
len: 15
v_gene: TRBV7-3
d_gene: TRBD2
abundance: NA

CDR3nt: TGTGCCAGCAGTGAAGCGGCAGGGGGCAATCAGCCCCAGCATTTT
CDR3aa: CASSEAAGGNQPQHF
j_gene: TRBJ1-5
len: 15
v_gene: TRBV6-1
d_gene: NA
abundance: NA

CDR3nt: TGCAGCGTTAACCGCCTAGCGGTATCCTACAATGAGCAGTTCTTC
CDR3aa: CSVNRLAVSYNEQFF
j_gene: TRBJ2-1
len: 15
v_gene: TRBV29-1
d_gene: TRBD2
abundance: NA

CDR3nt: TGTGCCAGTAGTATAGTGCCCAACACTGAAGCTTTCTTT
CDR3aa: CASSIVPNTEAFF
j_gene: TRBJ1-1
len: 13
v_gene: TRBV19
d_gene: NA
abundance: NA

CDR3nt: TGTGCCAGCAGCCCCAGGGAGAACGAGCAGTACTTC
CDR3aa: CASSPRENEQYF
j_gene: TRBJ2-7
len: 12
v_gene: TRBV9
d_gene: NA
abundance: NA

CDR3nt: TGTGCCAGCAGCAGGGGCAGATCGTACGAGCAGTACTTC
CDR3aa: CASSRGRSYEQYF
j_gene: TRBJ2-7
len: 13
v_gene: TRBV27
d_gene: NA
abundance: NA

CDR3nt: TGCGCCAGCAGCTTGGGAGCGGTGAACACAGATACGCAGTATTTT
CDR3aa: CASSLGAVNTDTQYF
j_gene: TRBJ2-3
len: 15
v_gene: TRBV5-1
d_gene: NA
abundance: NA

CDR3nt: TGTGCCAGCACAGAGCGGGGGGACACCGGGGAGCTGTTTTTT
CDR3aa: CASTERGDTGELFF
j_gene: TRBJ2-2
len: 14
v_gene: TRBV6-1
d_gene: TRBD2
abundance: few

CDR3nt: TGTGCCAGCAGCTTAAAGTCGGGACAGGGAGCAGGAAACACCATATATTTT
CDR3aa: CASSLKSGQGAGNTIYF
j_gene: TRBJ1-3
len: 17
v_gene: TRBV7-6
d_gene: TRBD1
abundance: NA

CDR3nt: TGTGCCATCAGTGAGTCACAGGGCAATCAGCCCCAGCATTTT
CDR3aa: CAISESQGNQPQHF
j_gene: TRBJ1-5
len: 14
v_gene: TRBV10-3
d_gene: NA
abundance: NA

CDR3nt: TGTGCCAGCAGCTCCGTACTAGCGGGGGTCTCCGGCGGGGAGCTGTTTTTT
CDR3aa: CASSSVLAGVSGGELFF
j_gene: TRBJ2-2
len: 17
v_gene: TRBV7-8
d_gene: TRBD2
abundance: NA

CDR3nt: TGCGCCAGCAGCCCGGGCAGGGGGCTCACAGCTGGCTACACCTTC
CDR3aa: CASSPGRGLTAGYTF
j_gene: TRBJ1-2
len: 15
v_gene: TRBV5-1
d_gene: TRBD1
abundance: NA

CDR3nt: TGCGCCAGCAGAGATGCCGGGACACCGGATGAAGCTTTCTTT
CDR3aa: CASRDAGTPDEAFF
j_gene: TRBJ1-1
len: 14
v_gene: TRBV5-1
d_gene: NA
abundance: medium-sized

CDR3nt: TGTGCCACCGGGACTAGCGGTTTCGAGCAGTACTTC
CDR3aa: CATGTSGFEQYF
j_gene: TRBJ2-7
len: 12
v_gene: TRBV6-5
d_gene: TRBD2
abundance: once

CDR3nt: TGTGCCAGCAGTATGGGACTAGACGGGGTCCACCCTGAGCAGTTCTTC
CDR3aa: CASSMGLDGVHPEQFF
j_gene: TRBJ2-1
len: 16
v_gene: TRBV9
d_gene: TRBD2
abundance: NA

CDR3nt: TGTGCCAGCAGTACAAACCGGGACACCTACGAGCAGTACTTC
CDR3aa: CASSTNRDTYEQYF
j_gene: TRBJ2-7
len: 14
v_gene: TRBV9
d_gene: NA
abundance: NA

CDR3nt: TGTGCCAGCAGTGACTCGAGTAACGGCGACACAGATACGCAGTATTTT
CDR3aa: CASSDSSNGDTDTQYF
j_gene: TRBJ2-3
len: 16
v_gene: TRBV6-4
d_gene: NA
abundance: NA

CDR3nt: TGTGCCAGCAGTGAAGCGTCGGGACAGGGTCACTACGAGCAGTACTTC
CDR3aa: CASSEASGQGHYEQYF
j_gene: TRBJ2-7
len: 16
v_gene: TRBV6-1
d_gene: TRBD1
abundance: NA

CDR3nt: TGTGCCAGCAGCGCCAGGGGGGAGGGCACAGATACGCAGTATTTT
CDR3aa: CASSARGEGTDTQYF
j_gene: TRBJ2-3
len: 15
v_gene: TRBV6-5
d_gene: NA
abundance: once

CDR3nt: TGTGCCAGCAGGGGACATGACTACGAGCAGTACTTC
CDR3aa: CASRGHDYEQYF
j_gene: TRBJ2-7
len: 12
v_gene: TRBV2
d_gene: NA
abundance: NA

CDR3nt: TGTGCCAGCAGCTTCGGGACAGGAGCAACTAATGAAAAACTGTTTTTT
CDR3aa: CASSFGTGATNEKLFF
j_gene: TRBJ1-4
len: 16
v_gene: TRBV7-8
d_gene: TRBD1
abundance: NA

CDR3nt: TGCGCCAGCGGGAGGGGGAGGCCTTCCTACGAGCAGTACTTC
CDR3aa: CASGRGRPSYEQYF
j_gene: TRBJ2-7
len: 14
v_gene: TRBV5-1
d_gene: NA
abundance: NA

CDR3nt: TGTGCCAGCAGAGCCGACGGGCGGGACTATGGCTACACCTTC
CDR3aa: CASRADGRDYGYTF
j_gene: TRBJ1-2
len: 14
v_gene: TRBV6-5
d_gene: NA
abundance: NA

CDR3nt: TGTGCCAGCACCGGGGGGGAGGGTGGTGGACAGCCCCAGCATTTT
CDR3aa: CASTGGEGGGQPQHF
j_gene: TRBJ1-5
len: 15
v_gene: TRBV6-1
d_gene: NA
abundance: NA

CDR3nt: TGTGCCAGCAGCTTAGCGGGGGCGGGGTACGAGCAGTACTTC
CDR3aa: CASSLAGAGYEQYF
j_gene: TRBJ2-7
len: 14
v_gene: TRBV7-9
d_gene: NA
abundance: NA

CDR3nt: TGTGCCAGCAGGACAAACTATGGCTACACCTTC
CDR3aa: CASRTNYGYTF
j_gene: TRBJ1-2
len: 11
v_gene: TRBV6-4
d_gene: NA
abundance: NA

CDR3nt: TGTGCCAGCAGCTTTCCCGGGACAGGGAGCTCTGGGGCCAACGTCCTGACTTTC
CDR3aa: CASSFPGTGSSGANVLTF
j_gene: TRBJ2-6
len: 18
v_gene: TRBV7-9
d_gene: TRBD1
abundance: NA

CDR3nt: TGTGCCAGCAGCGTTGACGGACGTGCGGGTCCTGGGGATGAGCAGTTCTTC
CDR3aa: CASSVDGRAGPGDEQFF
j_gene: TRBJ2-1
len: 17
v_gene: TRBV9
d_gene: NA
abundance: NA

CDR3nt: TGTGCCAGCTCACCACCATTGCAGGGGGTTAGAGAGACCCAGTACTTC
CDR3aa: CASSPPLQGVRETQYF
j_gene: TRBJ2-5
len: 16
v_gene: TRBV18
d_gene: TRBD1
abundance: NA

CDR3nt: TGCGCCAGCGGATCCGGGCCTAGCGGGAGGAATGAGCAGTTCTTC
CDR3aa: CASGSGPSGRNEQFF
j_gene: TRBJ2-1
len: 15
v_gene: TRBV10-1
d_gene: TRBD2
abundance: few

CDR3nt: TGTGCCAGCAGTGCCGGGGAAGGGGACATTCAGTACTTC
CDR3aa: CASSAGEGDIQYF
j_gene: TRBJ2-4
len: 13
v_gene: TRBV6-4
d_gene: NA
abundance: NA

CDR3nt: TGTGCCACCCTCGGAGGTCGGAACACCGGGGAGCTGTTTTTT
CDR3aa: CATLGGRNTGELFF
j_gene: TRBJ2-2
len: 14
v_gene: TRBV15
d_gene: NA
abundance: NA

CDR3nt: TGCAGCGTCTTACACATGGGGCAAGAGACCCAGTACTTC
CDR3aa: CSVLHMGQETQYF
j_gene: TRBJ2-5
len: 13
v_gene: TRBV29-1
d_gene: NA
abundance: NA

CDR3nt: TGTGCCAGCAGCTTGGCAGGGGAGACAGATACGCAGTATTTT
CDR3aa: CASSLAGETDTQYF
j_gene: TRBJ2-3
len: 14
v_gene: TRBV6-4
d_gene: NA
abundance: NA

CDR3nt: TGTGCCAGCAGCCCGGTAGGACAGGGGCAAAACGCTTTCTTT
CDR3aa: CASSPVGQGQNAFF
j_gene: TRBJ1-1
len: 14
v_gene: TRBV28
d_gene: TRBD1
abundance: NA

CDR3nt: TGTGCCAGCAGTGCGGGGACAGACACTGGAAACACCATATATTTT
CDR3aa: CASSAGTDTGNTIYF
j_gene: TRBJ1-3
len: 15
v_gene: TRBV6-1
d_gene: TRBD1
abundance: NA

CDR3nt: TGTGCCAGCTCACCCAGTACAGGTGGGATGAACACTGAAGCTTTCTTT
CDR3aa: CASSPSTGGMNTEAFF
j_gene: TRBJ1-1
len: 16
v_gene: TRBV18
d_gene: NA
abundance: NA

CDR3nt: TGTGCCAGTAGTATTGGGACTAGGAACACCGGGGAGCTGTTTTTT
CDR3aa: CASSIGTRNTGELFF
j_gene: TRBJ2-2
len: 15
v_gene: TRBV19
d_gene: TRBD2
abundance: NA

CDR3nt: TGTGCCAGCAGCCTGGCGGACAGTCTCAATCAGCCCCAGCATTTT
CDR3aa: CASSLADSLNQPQHF
j_gene: TRBJ1-5
len: 15
v_gene: TRBV7-8
d_gene: NA
abundance: once

CDR3nt: TGTGCCACCGGACAGGACTACGAGCAGTACTTC
CDR3aa: CATGQDYEQYF
j_gene: TRBJ2-7
len: 11
v_gene: TRBV10-3
d_gene: TRBD1
abundance: NA

CDR3nt: TGTGCCAGCAGCTTAGCAAGGACAGAAGATACGCAGTATTTT
CDR3aa: CASSLARTEDTQYF
j_gene: TRBJ2-3
len: 14
v_gene: TRBV13
d_gene: NA
abundance: NA

CDR3nt: TGTGCCAGCAGTTTAGACGACAGGGGTTCCTCCGGGGAGCTGTTTTTT
CDR3aa: CASSLDDRGSSGELFF
j_gene: TRBJ2-2
len: 16
v_gene: TRBV27
d_gene: TRBD1
abundance: NA

CDR3nt: TGTGCCAGCAGCTCGGGAGTAGAGGCTCTAGCCAAAAACATTCAGTACTTC
CDR3aa: CASSSGVEALAKNIQYF
j_gene: TRBJ2-4
len: 17
v_gene: TRBV7-9
d_gene: NA
abundance: NA

CDR3nt: TGTGCCAGCACCGAAAACTACAATGAGCAGTTCTTC
CDR3aa: CASTENYNEQFF
j_gene: TRBJ2-1
len: 12
v_gene: TRBV7-8
d_gene: NA
abundance: NA

CDR3nt: TGTGCCATCAGTGAGACGTCGGATAGCTCCTACAATGAGCAGTTCTTC
CDR3aa: CAISETSDSSYNEQFF
j_gene: TRBJ2-1
len: 16
v_gene: TRBV10-3
d_gene: NA
abundance: once

CDR3nt: TGTGCCAGCACCGACGGACAGGGTTTACTTGATGGCTACACCTTC
CDR3aa: CASTDGQGLLDGYTF
j_gene: TRBJ1-2
len: 15
v_gene: TRBV7-9
d_gene: TRBD1
abundance: NA

CDR3nt: TGCAGTGCCATGGACCCCACTGAAGCTTTCTTT
CDR3aa: CSAMDPTEAFF
j_gene: TRBJ1-1
len: 11
v_gene: TRBV20-1
d_gene: NA
abundance: NA

CDR3nt: TGCGCCAGCAGCTTGGGGCCCGGACTAGCGGGAGGAGGCGAGACCCAGTACTTC
CDR3aa: CASSLGPGLAGGGETQYF
j_gene: TRBJ2-5
len: 18
v_gene: TRBV5-1
d_gene: TRBD2
abundance: once

CDR3nt: TGTGCCAGCAGTTACGAGGTTGGGGGGGCCAATGAGCAGTTCTTC
CDR3aa: CASSYEVGGANEQFF
j_gene: TRBJ2-1
len: 15
v_gene: TRBV6-5
d_gene: NA
abundance: NA

CDR3nt: TGTGCCAGCAGCTCGGGACTAGGGGAGACCCAGTACTTC
CDR3aa: CASSSGLGETQYF
j_gene: TRBJ2-5
len: 13
v_gene: TRBV7-6
d_gene: TRBD2
abundance: NA